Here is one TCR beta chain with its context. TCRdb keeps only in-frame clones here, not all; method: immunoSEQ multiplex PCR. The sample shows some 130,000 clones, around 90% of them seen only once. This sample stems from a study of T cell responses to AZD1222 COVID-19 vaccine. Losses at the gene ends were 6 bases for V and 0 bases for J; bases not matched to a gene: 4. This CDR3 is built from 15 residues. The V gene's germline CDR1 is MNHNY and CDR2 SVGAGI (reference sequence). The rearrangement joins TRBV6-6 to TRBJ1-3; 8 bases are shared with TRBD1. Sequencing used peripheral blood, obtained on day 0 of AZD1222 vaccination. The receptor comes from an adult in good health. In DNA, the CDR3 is TGTGCCAGCAGCGACAGGGGTAACTCTGGAAACACCATATATTTT. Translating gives CASSDRGNSGNTIYF.